This T cell receptor beta chain was captured in a study of T cells in tuberculosis. Broader study findings: Classification accuracy was about 90% (AUROC 0.8 to 0.9) with the GMM-specific repertoire.

Assay used: immunoSEQ multiplex PCR; TCRdb lists only in-frame clones, some missing. The sample contains over 25,000 clones, around 95% of which appear only once. V lost 4 bases to trimming and J lost 1 base, with 9 bases between them. Germline CDR1 and CDR2: SGHNT and YYREEE (reference sequence). The CDR3 consists of 13 residues. Notes on this clone: Its cognate antigen is unknown.

This clonotype was sampled from a donor aged 5 to 30 with latent tuberculosis or without tuberculosis infection. The chain is built from TRBV5-4 and TRBJ2-7; tentative D call: TRBD1 (6 bases). The sequenced material came from PBMCs. The CDR3 sequence: CASSMDSSYEQYF. The CDR3 DNA reads as TGTGCCAGCAGCATGGACAGTTCCTACGAGCAGTACTTC.